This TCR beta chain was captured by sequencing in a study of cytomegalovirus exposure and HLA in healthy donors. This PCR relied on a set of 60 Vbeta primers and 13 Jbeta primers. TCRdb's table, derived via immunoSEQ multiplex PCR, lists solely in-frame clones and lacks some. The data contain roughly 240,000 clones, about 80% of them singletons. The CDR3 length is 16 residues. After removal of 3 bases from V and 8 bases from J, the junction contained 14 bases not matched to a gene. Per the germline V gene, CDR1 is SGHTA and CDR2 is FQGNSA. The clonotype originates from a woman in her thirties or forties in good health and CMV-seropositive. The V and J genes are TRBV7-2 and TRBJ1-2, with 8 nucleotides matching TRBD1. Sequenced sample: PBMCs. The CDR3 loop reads CASSFKSGGDLRGYTF. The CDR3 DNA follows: TGTGCCAGCAGCTTTAAGTCAGGGGGCGACTTGCGCGGCTACACCTTC.